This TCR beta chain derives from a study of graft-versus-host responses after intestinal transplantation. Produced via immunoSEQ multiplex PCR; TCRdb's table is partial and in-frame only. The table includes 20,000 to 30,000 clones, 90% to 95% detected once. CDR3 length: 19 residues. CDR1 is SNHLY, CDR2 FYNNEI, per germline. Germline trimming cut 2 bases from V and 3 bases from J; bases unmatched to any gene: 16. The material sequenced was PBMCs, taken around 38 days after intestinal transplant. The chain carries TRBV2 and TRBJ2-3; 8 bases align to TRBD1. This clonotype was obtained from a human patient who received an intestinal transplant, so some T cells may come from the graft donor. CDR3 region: CASSERRWLIRGLTDTQYF. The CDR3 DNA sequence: TGTGCCAGCAGTGAACGGAGGTGGTTGATCAGGGGGCTTACAGATACGCAGTATTTT. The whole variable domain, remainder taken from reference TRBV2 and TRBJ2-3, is EPEVTQTPSHQVTQMGQEVILRCVPISNHLYFYWYRQILGQKVEFLVSFYNNEISEKSEIFDDQFSVERPDGSNFTLKIRSTKLEDSAMYFCASSERRWLIRGLTDTQYFGPGTRLTVL.